These 20 T cell receptor beta chains were sequenced from one sample in a study of T cell responses to AZD1222 COVID-19 vaccine. This table comes from immunoSEQ multiplex PCR, and its TCRdb copy is limited to in-frame clones, with some not included. This sample carries 150,000 to 200,000 clones, 70% to 90% of them seen once, and the ten largest clones take 5% to 7.5%. The sample consisted of peripheral blood, taken on day 0 of AZD1222 vaccination. The receptors shown here come from an adult in good health.

The V call is TRBV10-3, the J call TRBJ2-2; 8 positions match TRBD1. The CDR3 consists of 16 residues. In germline, CDR1 is ENHRY, CDR2 SYGVKD. V gave up 3 bases and J gave up 4 bases; unmatched junction bases: 7. CDR3 sequence: CAISEQGVAGTGELFF. The CDR3 DNA is TGTGCCATCAGTGAACAGGGGGTGGCGGGCACCGGGGAGCTGTTTTTT.

The chain combines TRBV2 with TRBJ1-6, with 7 bases that match TRBD1. The CDR3 has 16 residues. V was pared by 2 bases and J by 5 bases, with 6 bases of the junction left unmatched. Germline assignment: CDR1 SNHLY and CDR2 FYNNEI. The CDR3 DNA reads TGTGCCAGCAGTGAAAGGAGGGGGCTCGATAATTCACCCCTCCACTTT. Protein product: CASSERRGLDNSPLHF.

This chain connects TRBV5-1 to TRBJ1-5, with TRBD1 as a possible D gene (5 bases). Germline V gene sequence: CDR1 SGHRS, CDR2 YFSETQ. This CDR3 is 15 amino acids long. The V and J ends lost 4 bases and 6 bases respectively, with 17 bases between them. The CDR3 DNA sequence: TGCGCCAGCAGCCCATCATCGGGGGGGACTCAGCCCCAGCATTTT. The encoded protein is CASSPSSGGTQPQHF.

The chain recombines TRBV28 with TRBJ1-2; D gene uncertain. The germline CDR1 and CDR2 sequences are MDHEN and SYDVKM. The CDR3 is 13 amino acids. V lost 2 bases to trimming and J lost 5 bases, with 9 bases between them. CDR3 loop: CASSLATQYGYTF. CDR3 coding DNA: TGTGCCAGCAGTTTAGCGACGCAATATGGCTACACCTTC.

The V and J genes are TRBV15 and TRBJ1-6, with D perhaps matching TRBD1 (6 bases). V lost 3 bases and J lost 9, with 15 bases in between. The CDR3 sequence is 15 residues long. Germline-derived CDR1 and CDR2 are LNHNV and YYDKDF (reference sequence). The CDR3 loop reads CATSRSGGGGSPLHF. DNA for the CDR3: TGTGCCACCAGCAGGTCCGGGGGAGGGGGTTCACCCCTCCACTTT.

V gene TRBV29-1 combines with J gene TRBJ1-2; TRBD1 agrees at 7 bases. CDR3 length: 13 residues. V was clipped by 6 bases and J by 4 bases; unmatched bases: 8. Germline V gene lookup returns CDR1 SQVTM and CDR2 ANQGSEA. In DNA, the CDR3 is TGCAGCGTCCGTTTAACAGGGGCCTATGGCTACACCTTC. Translated: CSVRLTGAYGYTF.

This chain uses TRBV6-2 or TRBV6-3 with TRBJ2-7, with TRBD1 matching over 7 bases. CDR3 length: 15 amino acids. Germline V gene sequence: CDR1 MNHEY, CDR2 SVGEGT. Trimming removed 3 bases from V and 1 base from J; junction bases left unmatched: 6. CDR3 DNA: TGTGCCAGCAGTTATTCAGGGGGACCTTCCTACGAGCAGTACTTC. It is translated as CASSYSGGPSYEQYF.

This chain links TRBV28 with TRBJ1-4, with a tentative D call TRBD1 (6 bases). V was pared by 4 bases and J by 7 bases, with 13 bases between. Germline assignment: CDR1 MDHEN and CDR2 SYDVKM. The CDR3 runs to 14 residues. CDR3: CASSYGLGGEKLFF. The CDR3, as DNA: TGTGCCAGCAGTTACGGTCTAGGGGGTGAAAAACTGTTTTTT.

The gene calls are TRBV5-6 and TRBJ2-2, with 9 bases aligning to TRBD1. J lost 8 bases, V lost 9 bases, and 17 bases had no gene match. Germline V gene lookup returns CDR1 SGHDT and CDR2 YYEEEE. The CDR3 consists of 16 residues. CDR3 loop: CATSPKLTGGDGELFF. The CDR3 DNA is TGTGCCACCTCACCAAAACTGACAGGGGGTGATGGGGAGCTGTTTTTT.

This rearrangement joins TRBV4-2 to TRBJ1-3; unclear D gene. V was cut by 8 bases and J by 0 bases, with 8 bases left in between. This CDR3 has 13 amino acids. In germline, CDR1 is LGHNA, CDR2 YNFKEQ. The CDR3 DNA reads as TGTGCCAGCCTGGCCAGCTCTGGAAACACCATATATTTT. It encodes CASLASSGNTIYF.

This chain connects TRBV7-2 to TRBJ1-2; 10 bases line up with TRBD1. The ends lost 2 bases at V and 4 bases at J; junction bases unmatched: 7. Germline assignment: CDR1 SGHTA and CDR2 FQGNSA. The CDR3 is made up of 16 amino acids. CDR3 loop: CASSLSWTGGFYGYTF. The CDR3 DNA reads TGTGCCAGCAGCTTAAGTTGGACAGGGGGTTTCTATGGCTACACCTTC.

The CDR3 is CASRGASNYGYTF. For the CDR3, the DNA is TGTGCCAGCAGGGGGGCGTCAAACTATGGCTACACCTTC. The chain carries TRBV4-2 and TRBJ1-2, with D perhaps matching TRBD1 (6 bases). The V end lost 6 bases, the J end lost 2 bases, and 10 bases lay between the germline ends. This CDR3 has 13 residues. The germline V gene has CDR1 LGHNA and CDR2 YNFKEQ.

The rearrangement links TRBV10-2 to TRBJ1-3; 8 nucleotides align to TRBD1. This CDR3 has 16 amino acids. The V gene's germline CDR1 is WSHSY and CDR2 SAAADI. V lost 6 bases and J lost 4; bases outside the gene matches: 11. The CDR3 DNA is TGCGCCAGCAGCGGACCAGGACAGGGAGGAGGAAACACCATATATTTT. Translated: CASSGPGQGGGNTIYF.

The chain joins TRBV6-5 to TRBJ1-4, with D tentatively TRBD1 (5 bases). The CDR3 loop spans 14 amino acids. The V and J ends lost 0 bases and 10 bases respectively, with 12 bases between them. Germline V gene lookup returns CDR1 MNHEY and CDR2 SVGAGI. The DNA of the CDR3 is TGTGCCAGCAGTTACTCGAGGGGTGATGGAAAACTGTTTTTT. Translation: CASSYSRGDGKLFF.

The V gene is TRBV28, the J gene TRBJ1-5; 7 bases line up with TRBD1. Germline V lookup: CDR1 MDHEN, CDR2 SYDVKM. Trimming cost V 7 bases and J 3 bases; bases outside gene matches: 12. The CDR3 contains 16 residues. The chain's CDR3 is CASTTPRTGFNQPQHF. The DNA for the CDR3 is TGTGCCAGCACTACTCCCCGGACAGGATTCAATCAGCCCCAGCATTTT.

This clone has only a few counts. The chain has TRBV30 and TRBJ1-2; 7 bases align to TRBD1. The CDR3 is 12 residues long. After removal of 4 bases from V and 10 bases from J, the junction contained 9 bases not matched to a gene. Looked up from germline, CDR1 is GTSNPN and CDR2 is SVGIG (reference sequence). The CDR3 reads CAWTRQGEAYTF. The CDR3 region has the DNA TGTGCCTGGACCCGACAGGGTGAGGCCTACACCTTC.

The genes are TRBV9 and TRBJ1-1; no reliable D call. Germline assignment: CDR1 SGDLS and CDR2 YYNGEE. V lost 0 bases, J lost 3 bases, and 12 bases lay in between. This CDR3 contains 15 residues. The CDR3 here is CASSVAQPGDTEAFF. As DNA, the CDR3 is TGTGCCAGCAGCGTAGCCCAACCAGGAGACACTGAAGCTTTCTTT. Full variable domain (rest looked up from reference TRBV9 and TRBJ1-1): DSGVTQTPKHLITATGQRVTLRCSPRSGDLSVYWYQQSLDQGLQFLIQYYNGEERAKGNILERFSAQQFPDLHSELNLSSLELGDSALYFCASSVAQPGDTEAFFGQGTRLTVV.

The gene calls are TRBV10-3 and TRBJ2-6; D possibly corresponds to TRBD1 (8 bases). V lost 4 bases and J 0 bases, leaving 16 bases between the germline ends. Germline CDR1 ENHRY, CDR2 SYGVKD. The CDR3 length is 18 residues. The DNA for the CDR3 is TGTGCCATCAGTGCGAACAGGGGGGGACTCTCTGGGGCCAACGTCCTGACTTTC. Protein sequence: CAISANRGGLSGANVLTF.

The CDR3 coding sequence is TGTGCCAGCAGTTTCCAGATAGATCAGCCCCAGCATTTT. Translated, it gives CASSFQIDQPQHF. The V gene is TRBV12-3 or TRBV12-4, the J gene TRBJ1-5; D ambiguous. V was cut by 3 bases and J by 5 bases, with 8 bases left in between. The CDR3 has 13 residues.

J is TRBJ2-2 and V is TRBV7-9; TRBD1 agrees at 7 bases. The CDR3 length is 15 residues. CDR1 is SEHNR, CDR2 FQNEAQ, per germline (reference sequence). The V and J ends lost 4 bases and 5 bases, in that order; junction bases with no gene match: 7. The DNA of the CDR3 is TGTGCCAGCAGCTCTGCAGGGGGTTGGACCGGGGAGCTGTTTTTT. As protein: CASSSAGGWTGELFF. Drawing the rest from reference TRBV7-9 and TRBJ2-2, the complete variable domain is DTGVSQNPRHKITKRGQNVTFRCDPISEHNRLYWYRQTLGQGPEFLTYFQNEAQLEKSRLLSDRFSAERPKGSFSTLEIQRTEQGDSAMYLCASSSAGGWTGELFFGEGSRLTVL.